Here is one T cell receptor (beta chain) with its context. The RNA input was about 0.5 to 1 ug, and it was reverse transcribed with random hexamers. With immunoSEQ multiplex PCR, TCR beta CDR3 was amplified across 54 Vbeta and 13 Jbeta. TCRdb analysed the immunoSEQ multiplex PCR reads with MiXCR anew, one entry per CDR3 protein. The top ten clones hold 0.09% to 0.1% of a sample with approximately 180,000 distinct CDR3 sequences, 90% to 95% of them seen once. Control patients had untreated stable or active relapsing-remitting multiple sclerosis by revised McDonald criteria. The authors negatively isolated CD8+ and CD4+ T cells and FACS-enriched TEMRA cells. The data belong to a study of CD8 T cells in Susac syndrome. The sequenced material came from CD4+ T cells from PBMCs. The sequence came from a human donor with multiple sclerosis.

Written as DNA, the CDR3 is TGTGCCAGTAGTATAAGTTCGGGGGGTCCTAGCACAGATACGCAGTATTTT. This codes for CASSISSGGPSTDTQYF. This rearrangement joins TRBV19 to TRBJ2-3, with 7 bases matching TRBD2. Germline V lookup: CDR1 LNHDA, CDR2 SQIVND (reference sequence). V shed 2 bases, J shed 0 bases, and the junction held 8 bases outside the gene matches. The CDR3 is made up of 17 amino acids.